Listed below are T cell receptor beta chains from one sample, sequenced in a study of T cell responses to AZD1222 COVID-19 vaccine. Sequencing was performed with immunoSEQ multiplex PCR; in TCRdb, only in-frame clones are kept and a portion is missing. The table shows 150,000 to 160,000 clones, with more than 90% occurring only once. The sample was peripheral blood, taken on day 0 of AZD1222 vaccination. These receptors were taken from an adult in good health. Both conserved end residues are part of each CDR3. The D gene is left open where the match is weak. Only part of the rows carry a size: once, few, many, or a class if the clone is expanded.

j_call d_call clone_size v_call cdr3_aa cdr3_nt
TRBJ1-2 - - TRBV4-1 CASSPGVRGGYGYTF TGCGCCAGCAGCCCCGGGGTCCGTGGGGGGTATGGCTACACCTTC
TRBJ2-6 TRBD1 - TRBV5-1 CASSLGGTGDSGANVLTF TGCGCCAGCAGCTTGGGTGGGACAGGGGACTCTGGGGCCAACGTCCTGACTTTC
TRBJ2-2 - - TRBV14 CASSQLPGPNTGELFF TGTGCCAGCAGCCAACTCCCCGGCCCCAACACCGGGGAGCTGTTTTTT
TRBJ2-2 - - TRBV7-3 CASSSGGTGELFF TGTGCCAGCAGCTCCGGGGGCACCGGGGAGCTGTTTTTT
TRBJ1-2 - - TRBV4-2 CASSQEGGEVYGYTF TGTGCCAGCAGCCAGGAAGGGGGGGAGGTCTATGGCTACACCTTC
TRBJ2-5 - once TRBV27 CASSPTTDPGTQYF TGTGCCAGCAGTCCGACGACCGACCCAGGGACCCAGTACTTC
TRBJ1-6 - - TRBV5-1 CASSFDTQARNSPLHF TGCGCCAGCAGCTTCGATACGCAGGCCCGAAATTCACCCCTCCACTTT
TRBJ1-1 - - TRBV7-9 CASSAQQGTEAFF TGTGCCAGCAGCGCACAACAGGGTACTGAAGCTTTCTTT
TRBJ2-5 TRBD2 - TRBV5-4 CASSPELAVQETQYF TGTGCCAGCAGCCCGGAACTAGCGGTCCAAGAGACCCAGTACTTC
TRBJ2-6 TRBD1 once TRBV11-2 CASSLVRTGGSSGANVLTF TGTGCCAGCAGCTTAGTTAGGACAGGGGGTAGCTCTGGGGCCAACGTCCTGACTTTC
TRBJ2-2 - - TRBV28 CASGRTDNTGELFF TGTGCCTCCGGAAGGACCGACAACACCGGGGAGCTGTTTTTT
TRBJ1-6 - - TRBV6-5 CASSYPGPNSPLHF TGTGCCAGCAGTTACCCAGGCCCAAATTCACCCCTCCACTTT
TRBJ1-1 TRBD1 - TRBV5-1 CASSADRGEAFF TGCGCCAGCAGCGCCGACAGGGGTGAAGCTTTCTTT
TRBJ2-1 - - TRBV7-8 CASSATTASSYNEQFF TGTGCCAGCAGCGCCACGACAGCTAGCTCCTACAATGAGCAGTTCTTC
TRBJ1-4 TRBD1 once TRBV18 CASSLRDRLEKLFF TGTGCCAGCTCCCTCCGGGACAGGCTGGAAAAACTGTTTTTT
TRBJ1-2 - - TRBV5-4 CASSSNRNYGYTF TGTGCCAGCAGCTCAAACAGGAACTATGGCTACACCTTC
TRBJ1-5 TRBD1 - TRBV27 CASKPGQGNQPQHF TGTGCCAGCAAACCGGGACAGGGCAATCAGCCCCAGCATTTT
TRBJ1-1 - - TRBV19 CASSPTTAANTEAFF TGTGCCAGTAGCCCCACCACGGCCGCGAACACTGAAGCTTTCTTT
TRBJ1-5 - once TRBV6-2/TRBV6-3 CASSYSPGKQPQHF TGTGCCAGCAGTTACTCGCCCGGGAAGCAGCCCCAGCATTTT
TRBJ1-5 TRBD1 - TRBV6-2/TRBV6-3 CASSYLRTGGAQPQHF TGTGCCAGCAGTTACCTAAGGACAGGAGGGGCTCAGCCCCAGCATTTT
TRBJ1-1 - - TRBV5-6 CASSFGFTEAFF TGTGCCAGCAGCTTCGGATTCACTGAAGCTTTCTTT
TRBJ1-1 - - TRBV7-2 CASSLVVGVGNTEAFF TGTGCCAGCAGCTTAGTCGTAGGGGTTGGGAACACTGAAGCTTTCTTT
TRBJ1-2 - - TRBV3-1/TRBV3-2 CASSHTYPNSRGYTF TGTGCCAGCAGCCACACCTACCCTAACTCGAGGGGCTACACCTTC
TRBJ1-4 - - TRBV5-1 CASSFSPNEKLFF TGCGCCAGCAGCTTTTCACCGAATGAAAAACTGTTTTTT
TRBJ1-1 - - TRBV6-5 CASSYVMNTEAFF TGTGCCAGCAGTTACGTAATGAACACTGAAGCTTTCTTT
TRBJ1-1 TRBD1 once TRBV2 CASKRTGGAQNTEAFF TGTGCCAGCAAAAGGACAGGGGGCGCGCAAAACACTGAAGCTTTCTTT
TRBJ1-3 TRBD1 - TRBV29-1 CSVATGVGNTIYF TGCAGCGTCGCGACAGGGGTGGGAAACACCATATATTTT
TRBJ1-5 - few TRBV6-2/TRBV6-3 CASSYSSPNQPQHF TGTGCCAGCAGTTACTCCAGTCCTAATCAGCCCCAGCATTTT
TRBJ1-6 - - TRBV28 CASSLQGSPLHF TGTGCCAGCAGTTTGCAGGGATCACCCCTCCACTTT
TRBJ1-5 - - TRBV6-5 CASNGGRRYYQPQHF TGTGCCAGCAATGGGGGGCGGAGGTATTATCAGCCCCAGCATTTT
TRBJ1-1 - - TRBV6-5 CASSFGVGVTEAFF TGTGCCAGCAGTTTCGGAGTCGGGGTCACTGAAGCTTTCTTT
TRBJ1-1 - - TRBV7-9 CASSLLQVPEAFF TGTGCCAGCAGCTTACTCCAGGTGCCTGAAGCTTTCTTT
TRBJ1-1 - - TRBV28 CASSLQAITEAFF TGTGCCAGCAGTTTACAGGCGATCACTGAAGCTTTCTTT